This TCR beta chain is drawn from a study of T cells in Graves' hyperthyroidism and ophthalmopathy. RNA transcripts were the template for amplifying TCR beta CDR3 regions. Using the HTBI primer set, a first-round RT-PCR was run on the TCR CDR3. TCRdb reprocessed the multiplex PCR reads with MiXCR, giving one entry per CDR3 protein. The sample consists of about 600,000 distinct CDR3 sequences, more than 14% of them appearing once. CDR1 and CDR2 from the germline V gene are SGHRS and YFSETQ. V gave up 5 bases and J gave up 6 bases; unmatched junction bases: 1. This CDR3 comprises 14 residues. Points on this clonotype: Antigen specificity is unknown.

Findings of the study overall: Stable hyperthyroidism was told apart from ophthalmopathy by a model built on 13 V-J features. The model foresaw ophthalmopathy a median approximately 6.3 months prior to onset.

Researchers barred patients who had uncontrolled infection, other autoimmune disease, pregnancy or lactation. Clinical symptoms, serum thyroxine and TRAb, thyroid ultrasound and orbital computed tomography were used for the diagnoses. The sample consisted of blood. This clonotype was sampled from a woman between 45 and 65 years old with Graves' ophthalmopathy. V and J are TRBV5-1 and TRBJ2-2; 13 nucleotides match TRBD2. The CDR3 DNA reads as TGCGCCAGCAGACTAGCGGGAGGGCCCGGGGAGCTGTTTTTT. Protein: CASRLAGGPGELFF.